This T cell receptor beta chain originates from a study of brain metastases from non-small cell lung cancer. TCRdb's copy holds only in-frame clones and misses some; the assay was immunoSEQ multiplex PCR. The repertoire has 3,500 to 5,000 clones, approximately 79% of them found once; the top ten carry 5% to 6.5%. The CDR3 contains 16 residues. The chain recombines TRBV21-1 with TRBJ2-1; no DNA check was done on the table's D call, TRBD1. TRBV21-1 is a known pseudogene. The sequencing input was tumor-adjacent normal tissue. The source is a donor aged 40 or over with non-small cell lung cancer. CDR3 protein: CASSFPEEGGCNEQFF. DNA of the CDR3: TGTGCCAGCAGCTTCCCCGAAGAAGGGGGCTGCAATGAGCAGTTCTTC.